Only a few counts were recorded for the clone carrying this TCR beta chain. The assay was immunoSEQ multiplex PCR, and TCRdb's table has in-frame clones only and misses some. Here the sample spans about 250,000 clones, approximately 82% being singletons. The data were taken from a study of blood T cell repertoires in COVID-19. The germline V gene has CDR1 SGHRS and CDR2 YFSETQ. The CDR3 contains 15 residues. V shed 0 bases and J shed 6 bases, with 15 bases lying between them. This sequence was found in an older man with acute or convalescent COVID-19. This sequence joins TRBV5-1 and TRBJ1-2; D gene ambiguous. Specimen: peripheral blood. CDR3 sequence reads: CASSLAGRASDGYTF. The CDR3 nucleotides are TGCGCCAGCAGCTTGGCCGGGAGGGCCTCGGATGGCTACACCTTC.